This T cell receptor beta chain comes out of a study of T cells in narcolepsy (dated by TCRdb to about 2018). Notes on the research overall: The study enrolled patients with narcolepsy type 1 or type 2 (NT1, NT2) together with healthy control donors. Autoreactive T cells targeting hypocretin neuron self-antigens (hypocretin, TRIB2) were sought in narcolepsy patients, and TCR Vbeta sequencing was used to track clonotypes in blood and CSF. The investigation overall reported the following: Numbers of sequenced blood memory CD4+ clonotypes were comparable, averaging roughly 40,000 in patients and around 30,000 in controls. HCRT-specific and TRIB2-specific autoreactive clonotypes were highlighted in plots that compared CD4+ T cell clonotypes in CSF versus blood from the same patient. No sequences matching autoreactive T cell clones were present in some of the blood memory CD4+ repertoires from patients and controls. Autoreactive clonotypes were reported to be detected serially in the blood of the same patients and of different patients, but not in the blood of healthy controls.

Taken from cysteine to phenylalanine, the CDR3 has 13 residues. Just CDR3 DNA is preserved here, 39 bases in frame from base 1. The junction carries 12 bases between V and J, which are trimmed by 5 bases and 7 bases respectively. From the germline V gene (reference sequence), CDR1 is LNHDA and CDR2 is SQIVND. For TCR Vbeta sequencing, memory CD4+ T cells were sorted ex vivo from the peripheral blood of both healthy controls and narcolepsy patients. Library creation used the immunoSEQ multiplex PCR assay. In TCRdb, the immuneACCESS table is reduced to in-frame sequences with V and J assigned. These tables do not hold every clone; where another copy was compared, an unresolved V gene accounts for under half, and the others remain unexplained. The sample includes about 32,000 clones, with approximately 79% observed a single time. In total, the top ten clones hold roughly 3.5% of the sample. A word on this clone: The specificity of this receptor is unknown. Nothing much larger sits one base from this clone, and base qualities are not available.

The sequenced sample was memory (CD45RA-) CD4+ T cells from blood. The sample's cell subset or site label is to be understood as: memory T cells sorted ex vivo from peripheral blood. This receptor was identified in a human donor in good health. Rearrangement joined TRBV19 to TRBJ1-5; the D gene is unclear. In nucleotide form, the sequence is TGTGCCAGTAGTTCGGTAGTTTCCCAGCCCCAGCATTTT. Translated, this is CASSSVVSQPQHF.